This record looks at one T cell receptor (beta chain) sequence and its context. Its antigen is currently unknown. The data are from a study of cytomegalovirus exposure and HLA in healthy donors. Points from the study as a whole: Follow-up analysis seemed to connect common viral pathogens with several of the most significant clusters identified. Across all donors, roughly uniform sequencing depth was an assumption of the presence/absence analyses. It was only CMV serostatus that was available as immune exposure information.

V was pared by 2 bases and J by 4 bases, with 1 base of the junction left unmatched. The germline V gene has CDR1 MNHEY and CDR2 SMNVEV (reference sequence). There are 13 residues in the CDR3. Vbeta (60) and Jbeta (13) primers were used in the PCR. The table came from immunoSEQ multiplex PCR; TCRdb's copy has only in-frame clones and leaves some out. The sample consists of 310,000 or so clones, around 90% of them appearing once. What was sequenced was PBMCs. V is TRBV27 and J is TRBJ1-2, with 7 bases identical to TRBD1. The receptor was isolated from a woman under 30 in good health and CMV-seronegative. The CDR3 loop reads CASSLGTAYGYTF. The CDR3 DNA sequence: TGTGCCAGCAGTTTAGGGACAGCCTATGGCTACACCTTC.